This T cell receptor beta chain was obtained from a study of blood T cells in healthy people across ages. Study-level findings and limits: Correlation between TCR beta diversity and naive T cell percentage was strong.

The CDR3 is made up of 17 amino acids. Trimming removed 3 bases at V and 8 bases at J, with 22 bases between. Germline lookup yields CDR1 WSHSY and CDR2 SAAADI. A remark on this clonotype: Its target is unknown.

Sample-barcoded 5' priming and a J-beta primer mix drove a second PCR of roughly 6 to 12 cycles. TCRdb reprocessed the 5' RACE reads via MiXCR and lists one record per CDR3 protein. This repertoire shows over 1.5 million distinct CDR3 sequences, around half found once; its top ten account for roughly 2%. V is TRBV10-2 and J is TRBJ1-4; D is possibly TRBD1 (6 bases). The sample was blood. The receptor was isolated from a woman in her forties in good health. The CDR3 region has the DNA TGCGCCAGCAGTGACGGGGGCGCAGCCCTCCTTAAGGAAAAACTGTTTTTT. Amino acids: CASSDGGAALLKEKLFF.